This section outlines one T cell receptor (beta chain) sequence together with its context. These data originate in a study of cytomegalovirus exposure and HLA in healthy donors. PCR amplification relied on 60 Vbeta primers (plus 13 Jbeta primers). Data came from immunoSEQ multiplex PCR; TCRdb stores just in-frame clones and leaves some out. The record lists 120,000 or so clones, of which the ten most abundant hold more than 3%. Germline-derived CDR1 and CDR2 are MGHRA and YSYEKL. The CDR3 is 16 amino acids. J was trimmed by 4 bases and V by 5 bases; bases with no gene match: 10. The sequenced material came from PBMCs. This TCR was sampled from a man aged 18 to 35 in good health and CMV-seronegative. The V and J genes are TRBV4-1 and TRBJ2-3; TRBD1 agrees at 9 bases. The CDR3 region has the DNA TGCGCCAGCAGCGAAGCGCCGGGACAGGGTCCAGATACGCAGTATTTT. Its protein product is CASSEAPGQGPDTQYF.